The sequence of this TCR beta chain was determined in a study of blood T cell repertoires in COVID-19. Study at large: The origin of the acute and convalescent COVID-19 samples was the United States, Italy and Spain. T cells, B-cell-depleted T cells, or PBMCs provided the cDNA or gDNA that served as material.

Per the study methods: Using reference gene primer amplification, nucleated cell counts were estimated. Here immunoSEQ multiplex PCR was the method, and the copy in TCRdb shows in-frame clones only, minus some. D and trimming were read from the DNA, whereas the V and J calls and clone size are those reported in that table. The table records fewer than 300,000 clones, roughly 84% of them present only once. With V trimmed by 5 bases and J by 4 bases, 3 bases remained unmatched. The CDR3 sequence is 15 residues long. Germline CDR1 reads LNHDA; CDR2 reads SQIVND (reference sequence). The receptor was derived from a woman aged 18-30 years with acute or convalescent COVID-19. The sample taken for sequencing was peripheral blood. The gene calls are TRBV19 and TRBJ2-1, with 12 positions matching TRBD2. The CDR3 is CASSSLAGGYNEQFF. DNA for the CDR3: TGTGCCAGTAGTTCACTAGCGGGAGGTTACAATGAGCAGTTCTTC.